This T cell receptor beta chain came from a study of cytomegalovirus exposure and HLA in healthy donors. Findings and limits, study-wide: Further analysis was carried out later, and it showed several of the most significant clusters appearing linked to common viral pathogens. Per a later analysis, HLA-associated TCR beta chains showed more clonal expansion than other, equally common TCR beta chains.

As concerns this clone: Its cognate antigen is unknown.

CDR3 size: 14 residues. V was shortened by 6 bases and J by 5 bases, with 13 bases between the two germline ends. CDR1 is MDHEN, CDR2 SYDVKM, per germline. In the PCR, 60 Vbeta and 13 Jbeta primers were used. Clones were read by immunoSEQ multiplex PCR, and TCRdb kept only the in-frame ones, dropping some. The sample shows 84,000 or so clones, over 60% of them seen only once. This chain links TRBV28 with TRBJ1-4; possible D gene TRBD1, 6 bases. The sequenced material came from PBMCs. This TCR was sampled from a young man in good health and CMV-seronegative. The CDR3 coding sequence is TGTGCCAGCAGGCCTGGACAGAGGAATGAAAAACTGTTTTTT. This gives the protein CASRPGQRNEKLFF.